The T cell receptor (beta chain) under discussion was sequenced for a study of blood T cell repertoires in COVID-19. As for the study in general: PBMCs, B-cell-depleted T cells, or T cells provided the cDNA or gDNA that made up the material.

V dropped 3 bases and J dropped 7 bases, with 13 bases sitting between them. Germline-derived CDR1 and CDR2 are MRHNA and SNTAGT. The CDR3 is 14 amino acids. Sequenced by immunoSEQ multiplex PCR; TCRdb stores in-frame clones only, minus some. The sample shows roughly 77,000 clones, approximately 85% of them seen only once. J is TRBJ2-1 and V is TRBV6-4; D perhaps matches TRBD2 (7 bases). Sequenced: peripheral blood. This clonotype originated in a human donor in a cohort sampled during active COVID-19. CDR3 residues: CASSEGGAQNEQFF. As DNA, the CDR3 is TGTGCCAGCAGTGAGGGGGGGGCCCAGAATGAGCAGTTCTTC.